The rows below give T cell receptor beta chains drawn from one sample of a study of T cell repertoires in cytomegalovirus infection. TCRdb called the reads again in MiXCR, with one record for every CDR3 protein. The sample lists about 180,000 distinct CDR3 sequences; approximately 17% were seen once. Input material: CD8+ T cells from PBMCs. All receptors derive from a human donor in good health (CMV status not recorded). Some clones in this sample may be carry-over from other donors' samples. CDR3s leave out the opening cysteine and the closing phenylalanine or tryptophan.

v_gene	j_gene	CDR3aa
TRBV6-2/TRBV6-3	TRBJ1-6	ASSEGNSPLH
TRBV24-1	TRBJ1-1	ATSDLSYTEAF
TRBV12-3/TRBV12-4	TRBJ1-1	ASTSDRRNTEAF
TRBV23-1	TRBJ2-5	ASSSTPGETQY
TRBV11-2	TRBJ2-3	VSRSGGGSTDTQY
TRBV28	TRBJ2-3	ASSLKYTDTQY
TRBV20-1	TRBJ1-5	SASEGTGTFGGQPQH
TRBV6-5	TRBJ1-5	ASTTGGHQPQH
TRBV7-2	TRBJ2-3	ASSFTRGGPTDTQY
TRBV7-9	TRBJ1-1	ASSSWGNTEAF
TRBV14	TRBJ2-5	ASSQDREVETQY
TRBV28	TRBJ1-1	ASSPIGQDEAF
TRBV7-8	TRBJ2-7	ASSLMTGGEYEQY
TRBV25-1	TRBJ1-1	ASSASGTGVMNTEAF